Sequencing of this T cell receptor beta chain was carried out in a study of early T cells in non-severe SARS-CoV-2 infection. The J segment lost 2 bases and the V segment lost 1 base, leaving 4 bases of the junction unmatched. The CDR3 is 16 amino acids. CDR1 and CDR2 from the germline V gene are SEHNR and FQNEAQ (reference sequence). MiXCR, run by TCRdb on the 5' RACE reads, gives a single entry per CDR3 protein. This table has about 46,000 distinct CDR3 sequences, approximately 5.9% appearing once. This clonotype has ten or more counts. This sequence was found in an adult who was a healthcare worker with PCR-confirmed SARS-CoV-2 infection or an uninfected control (not recorded which). The rearrangement joins TRBV7-9 to TRBJ2-4; TRBD1 aligns across 8 bases. The sequencing used whole blood, collected at baseline. CDR3 in DNA: TGTGCCAGCAGCTTAGGGACAGGGAGTCCCAAAAACATTCAGTACTTC. This encodes CASSLGTGSPKNIQYF.